This T cell receptor beta chain was recorded in a study of blood T cell repertoires in COVID-19. The CDR3 is made up of 13 amino acids. CDR1 SGHTA and CDR2 FQGNSA come from the germline V gene. The germline V and J ends were trimmed by 2 bases and 1 base, with 6 bases remaining between them. In the authors' methods: Amplifying reference gene primers gave estimates of nucleated cell counts. Assay used: immunoSEQ multiplex PCR; TCRdb lists only in-frame clones, some missing. V, J and clone size are taken as reported in that table, and D and trimming were inferred from the DNA itself. The sample gives fewer than 250,000 clones, roughly four fifths of which show up once; approximately 4.5% is in the top ten. This clone was seen a handful of times.

The clonotype was recovered from a woman in her 70s with acute or convalescent COVID-19. Material: peripheral blood. V usage is TRBV7-2 and J usage is TRBJ2-7; TRBD1 might be the D (5 bases). This CDR3 reads CASSLHRSYEQYF. Here the CDR3 DNA reads TGTGCCAGCAGCTTACACAGGTCCTACGAGCAGTACTTC.